This T cell receptor (beta chain) was captured in a study of patients and donors after allogeneic stem cell transplantation. TCRdb passed the RT-PCR reads through MiXCR, listing each CDR3 protein once. This table holds roughly 880,000 distinct CDR3 sequences, roughly 18% found once. In this sample, this clonotype turned up a few times. The CDR3 runs to 16 residues. CDR1 and CDR2 from the germline V gene are LNHNV and YYDKDF (reference sequence). The V and J ends lost 3 bases and 2 bases, in that order; junction bases with no gene match: 8. This receptor was obtained from a human donor who was either an allogeneic HSCT recipient or a stem cell or donor lymphocyte infusion donor (not recorded which). It is not recorded whose cells these are; they may come from a transplant donor. Specimen: blood, either unsorted or a sorted T cell fraction (not recorded which). This sequence joins TRBV15 and TRBJ1-1; TRBD1 aligns across 8 bases. In nucleotides, the CDR3 is TGTGCCACCAGCAGTCATTACGGGACAGGTAACACTGAAGCTTTCTTT. Its translation: CATSSHYGTGNTEAFF. Filled out from reference TRBV15 and TRBJ1-1, the complete variable domain reads DAMVIQNPRYQVTQFGKPVTLSCSQTLNHNVMYWYQQKSSQAPKLLFHYYDKDFNNEADTPDNFQSRRPNTSFCFLDIRSPGLGDTAMYLCATSSHYGTGNTEAFFGQGTRLTVV.